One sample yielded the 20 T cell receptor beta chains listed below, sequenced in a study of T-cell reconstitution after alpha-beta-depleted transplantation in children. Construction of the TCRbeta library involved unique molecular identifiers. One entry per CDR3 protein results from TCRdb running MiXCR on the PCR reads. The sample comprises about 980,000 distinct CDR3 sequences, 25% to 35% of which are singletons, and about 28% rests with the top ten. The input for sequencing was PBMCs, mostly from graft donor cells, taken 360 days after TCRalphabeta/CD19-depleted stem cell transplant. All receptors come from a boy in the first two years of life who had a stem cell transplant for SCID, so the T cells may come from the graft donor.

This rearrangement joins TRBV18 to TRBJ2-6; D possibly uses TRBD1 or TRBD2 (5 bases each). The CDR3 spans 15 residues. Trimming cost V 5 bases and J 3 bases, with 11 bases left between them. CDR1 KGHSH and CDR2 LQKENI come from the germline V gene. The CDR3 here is CASSIQGRGANVLTF. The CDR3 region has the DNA TGTGCCAGCTCAATCCAGGGACGTGGGGCCAACGTCCTGACTTTC.

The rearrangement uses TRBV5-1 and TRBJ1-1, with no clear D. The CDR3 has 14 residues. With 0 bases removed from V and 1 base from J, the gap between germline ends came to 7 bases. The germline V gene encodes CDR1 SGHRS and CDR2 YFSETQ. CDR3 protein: CASSLALANTEAFF. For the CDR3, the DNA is TGCGCCAGCAGCTTGGCTCTCGCGAACACTGAAGCTTTCTTT.

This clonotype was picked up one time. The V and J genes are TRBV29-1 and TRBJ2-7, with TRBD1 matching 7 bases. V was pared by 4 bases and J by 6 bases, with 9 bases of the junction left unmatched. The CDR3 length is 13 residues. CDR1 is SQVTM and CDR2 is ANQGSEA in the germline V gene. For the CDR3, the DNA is TGCAGCGTTGGGGGACAGCTAACCGCCGAGCAGTACTTC. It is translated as CSVGGQLTAEQYF.

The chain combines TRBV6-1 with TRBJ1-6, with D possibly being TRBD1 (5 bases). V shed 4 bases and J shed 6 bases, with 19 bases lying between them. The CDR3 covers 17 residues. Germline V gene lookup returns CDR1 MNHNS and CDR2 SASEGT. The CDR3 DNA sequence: TGTGCCAGCAGTGGCCGCCGGGGGGAGAGTAGTAATTCACCCCTCCACTTT. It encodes CASSGRRGESSNSPLHF.

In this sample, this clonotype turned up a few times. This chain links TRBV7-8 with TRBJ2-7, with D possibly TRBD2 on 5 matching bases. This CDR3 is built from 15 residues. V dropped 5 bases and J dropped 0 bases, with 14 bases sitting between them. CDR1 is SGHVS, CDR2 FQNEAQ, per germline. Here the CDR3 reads CASSPDGVSSYEQYF. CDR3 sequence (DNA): TGTGCCAGCAGCCCCGACGGGGTGAGCTCCTACGAGCAGTACTTC.

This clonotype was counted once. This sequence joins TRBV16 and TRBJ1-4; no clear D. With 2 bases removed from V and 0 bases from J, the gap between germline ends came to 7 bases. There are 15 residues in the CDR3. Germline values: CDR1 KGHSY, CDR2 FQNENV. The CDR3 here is CASSQLRSTNEKLFF. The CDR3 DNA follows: TGTGCCAGCAGCCAACTTCGATCAACTAATGAAAAACTGTTTTTT. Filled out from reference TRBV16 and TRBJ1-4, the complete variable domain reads GEEVAQTPKHLVRGEGQKAKLYCAPIKGHSYVFWYQQVLKNEFKFLISFQNENVFDETGMPKERFSAKCLPNSPCSLEIQATKLEDSAVYFCASSQLRSTNEKLFFGSGTQLSVL.

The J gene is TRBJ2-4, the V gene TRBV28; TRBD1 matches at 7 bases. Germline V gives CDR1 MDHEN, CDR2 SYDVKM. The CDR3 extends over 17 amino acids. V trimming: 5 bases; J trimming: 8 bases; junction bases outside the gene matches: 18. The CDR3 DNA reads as TGTGCCAGCAGTCTACGTCTTGGGACAGAGTTTAATGACATTCAGTACTTC. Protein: CASSLRLGTEFNDIQYF.

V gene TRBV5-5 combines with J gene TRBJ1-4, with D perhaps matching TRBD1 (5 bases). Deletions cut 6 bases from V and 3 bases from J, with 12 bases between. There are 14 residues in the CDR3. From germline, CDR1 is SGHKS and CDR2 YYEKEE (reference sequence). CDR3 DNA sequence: TGTGCCAGCACCCTCGGGGGGGCTAATGAAAAACTGTTTTTT. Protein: CASTLGGANEKLFF.

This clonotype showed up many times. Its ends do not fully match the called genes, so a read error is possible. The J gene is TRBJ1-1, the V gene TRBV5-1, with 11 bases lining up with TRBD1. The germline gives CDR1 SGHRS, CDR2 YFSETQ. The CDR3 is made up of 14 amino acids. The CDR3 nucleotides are TGTGCCAGCAGCTTGGGGACAGGGGGCACTGAAGCTTTCTTT. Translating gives CASSLGTGGTEAFF.

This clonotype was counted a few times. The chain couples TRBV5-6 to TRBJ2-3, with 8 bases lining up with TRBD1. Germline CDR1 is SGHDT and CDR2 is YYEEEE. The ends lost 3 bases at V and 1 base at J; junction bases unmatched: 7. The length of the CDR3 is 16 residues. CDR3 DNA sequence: TGTGCCAGCAGCTCCGGGACAGGAAGGGGCACAGATACGCAGTATTTT. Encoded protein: CASSSGTGRGTDTQYF.

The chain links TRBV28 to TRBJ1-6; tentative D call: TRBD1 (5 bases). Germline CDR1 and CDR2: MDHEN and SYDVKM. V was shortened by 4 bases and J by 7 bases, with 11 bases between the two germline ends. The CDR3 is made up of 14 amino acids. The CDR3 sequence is CASSSTANNSPLHF. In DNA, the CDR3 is TGTGCCAGCAGTTCGACAGCGAACAATTCACCCCTCCACTTT.

The CDR3 sequence: CSARLAGGNQPQHF. CDR3 sequence (DNA): TGCAGTGCTAGATTGGCAGGGGGCAATCAGCCCCAGCATTTT. The J gene is TRBJ1-5, the V gene TRBV20-1, with a weak D call TRBD1 (6 bases). Germline V gives CDR1 DFQATT, CDR2 SNEGSKA (reference sequence). This CDR3 has 14 residues. Between the trimmed V and J ends, which lost 2 bases and 2 bases, there was a span of 10 bases.

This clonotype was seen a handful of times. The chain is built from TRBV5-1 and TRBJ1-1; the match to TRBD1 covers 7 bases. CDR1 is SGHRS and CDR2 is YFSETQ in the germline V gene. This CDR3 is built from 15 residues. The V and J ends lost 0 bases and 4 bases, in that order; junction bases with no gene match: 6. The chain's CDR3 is CASSLARGDSTEAFF. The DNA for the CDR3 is TGCGCCAGCAGCTTGGCCAGGGGGGATAGCACTGAAGCTTTCTTT.

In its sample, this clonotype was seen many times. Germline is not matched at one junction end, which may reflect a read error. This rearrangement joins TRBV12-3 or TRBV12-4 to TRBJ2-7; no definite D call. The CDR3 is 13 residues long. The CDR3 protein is CASSPTGHSGSVF. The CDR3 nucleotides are TGTGCCAGCAGCCCCACTGGGCACAGTGGGTCCGTATTC.

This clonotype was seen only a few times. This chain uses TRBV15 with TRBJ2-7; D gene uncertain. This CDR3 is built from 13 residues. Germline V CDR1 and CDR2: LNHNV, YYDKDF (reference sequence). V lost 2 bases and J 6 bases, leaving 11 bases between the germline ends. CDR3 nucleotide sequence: TGTGCCACCAGCAGATCCCCGTCCGGCGAGCAGTACTTC. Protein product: CATSRSPSGEQYF.

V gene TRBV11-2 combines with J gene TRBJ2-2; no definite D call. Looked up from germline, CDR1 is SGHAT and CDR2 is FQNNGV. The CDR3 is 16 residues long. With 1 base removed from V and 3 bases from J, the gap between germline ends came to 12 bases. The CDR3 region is CASSLVWVGYTGELFF. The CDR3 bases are TGTGCCAGCAGCTTAGTATGGGTTGGGTACACCGGGGAGCTGTTTTTT.

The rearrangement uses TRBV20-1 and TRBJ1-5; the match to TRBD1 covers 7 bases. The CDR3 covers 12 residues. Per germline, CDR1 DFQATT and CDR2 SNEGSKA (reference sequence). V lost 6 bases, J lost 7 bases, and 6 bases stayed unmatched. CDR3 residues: CSAGYRGQPQHF. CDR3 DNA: TGCAGTGCAGGCTACAGGGGCCAGCCCCAGCATTTT.

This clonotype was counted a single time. CDR3 region: CASSGGTGINQPQHF. The CDR3, as DNA: TGTGCCAGCAGTGGGGGGACAGGTATTAATCAGCCCCAGCATTTT. This chain joins TRBV2 and TRBJ1-5; 8 nucleotides line up with TRBD1. After removal of 4 bases from V and 4 bases from J, the junction contained 6 bases not matched to a gene. This CDR3 contains 15 residues. The germline gives CDR1 SNHLY, CDR2 FYNNEI.

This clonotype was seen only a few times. CDR3 sequence: CASSWTGYTGELFF. CDR3 nucleotides: TGTGCCAGCAGCTGGACAGGGTACACCGGGGAGCTGTTTTTT. This rearrangement joins TRBV4-2 to TRBJ2-2; TRBD1 matches 8 bases. V was pared by 5 bases and J by 3 bases, with 2 bases of the junction left unmatched. Germline CDR1 reads LGHNA; CDR2 reads YNFKEQ. The CDR3 sequence is 14 residues long.

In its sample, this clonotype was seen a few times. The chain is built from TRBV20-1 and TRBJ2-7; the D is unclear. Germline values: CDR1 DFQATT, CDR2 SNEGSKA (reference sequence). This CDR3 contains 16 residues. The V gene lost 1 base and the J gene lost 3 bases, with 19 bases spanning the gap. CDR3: CSARGLSPTSFYEQYF. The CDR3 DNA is TGCAGTGCTAGAGGCTTATCCCCCACAAGTTTCTACGAGCAGTACTTC.